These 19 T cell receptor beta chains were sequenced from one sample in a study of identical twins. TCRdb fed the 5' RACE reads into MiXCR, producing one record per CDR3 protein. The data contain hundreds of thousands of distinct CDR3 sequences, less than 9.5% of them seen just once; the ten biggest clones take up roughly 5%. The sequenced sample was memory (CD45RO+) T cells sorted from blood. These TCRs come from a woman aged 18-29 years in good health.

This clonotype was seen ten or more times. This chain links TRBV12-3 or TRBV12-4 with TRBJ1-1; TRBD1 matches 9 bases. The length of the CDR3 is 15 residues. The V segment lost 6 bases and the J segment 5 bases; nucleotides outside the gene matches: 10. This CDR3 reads CASRYSGTGRTEAFF. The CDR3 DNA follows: TGTGCCAGCAGATATTCCGGGACAGGGAGAACTGAAGCTTTCTTT.

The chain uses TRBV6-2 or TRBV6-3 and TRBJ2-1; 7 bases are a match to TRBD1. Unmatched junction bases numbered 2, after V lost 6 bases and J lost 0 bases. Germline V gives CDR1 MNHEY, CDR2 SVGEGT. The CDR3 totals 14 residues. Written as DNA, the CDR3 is TGTGCCAGCAGGCCAGGGGGCTCCTACAATGAGCAGTTCTTC. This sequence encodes CASRPGGSYNEQFF.

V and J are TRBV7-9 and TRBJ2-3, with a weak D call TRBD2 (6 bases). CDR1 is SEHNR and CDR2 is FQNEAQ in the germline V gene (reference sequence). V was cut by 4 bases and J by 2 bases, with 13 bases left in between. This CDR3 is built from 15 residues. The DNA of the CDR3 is TGTGCCAGCAGCTGGGGGGACGGGATCACAGATACGCAGTATTTT. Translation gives CASSWGDGITDTQYF. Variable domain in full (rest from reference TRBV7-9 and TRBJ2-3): DTGVSQNPRHKITKRGQNVTFRCDPISEHNRLYWYRQTLGQGPEFLTYFQNEAQLEKSRLLSDRFSAERPKGSFSTLEIQRTEQGDSAMYLCASSWGDGITDTQYFGPGTRLTVL.

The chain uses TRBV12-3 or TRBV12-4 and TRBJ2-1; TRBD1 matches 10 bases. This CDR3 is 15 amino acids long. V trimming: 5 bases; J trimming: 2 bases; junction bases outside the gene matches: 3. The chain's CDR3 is CASSRGTGAYNEQFF. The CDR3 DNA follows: TGTGCCAGCAGTCGCGGGACAGGGGCCTACAATGAGCAGTTCTTC.

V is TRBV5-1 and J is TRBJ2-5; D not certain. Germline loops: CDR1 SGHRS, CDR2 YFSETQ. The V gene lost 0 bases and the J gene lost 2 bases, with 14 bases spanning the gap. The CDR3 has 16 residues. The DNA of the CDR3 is TGCGCCAGCAGCTTGGCTCGCGGTTGGACGCAAGAGACCCAGTACTTC. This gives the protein CASSLARGWTQETQYF.

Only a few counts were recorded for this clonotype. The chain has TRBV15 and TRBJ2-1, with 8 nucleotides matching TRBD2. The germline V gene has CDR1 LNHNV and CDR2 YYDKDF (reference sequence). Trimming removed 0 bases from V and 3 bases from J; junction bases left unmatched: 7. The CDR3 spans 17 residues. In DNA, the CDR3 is TGTGCCACCAGCAGAGAAGAGGCGGGAGGAGGCTACAATGAGCAGTTCTTC. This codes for CATSREEAGGGYNEQFF. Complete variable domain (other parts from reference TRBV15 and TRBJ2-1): DAMVIQNPRYQVTQFGKPVTLSCSQTLNHNVMYWYQQKSSQAPKLLFHYYDKDFNNEADTPDNFQSRRPNTSFCFLDIRSPGLGDTAMYLCATSREEAGGGYNEQFFGPGTRLTVL.

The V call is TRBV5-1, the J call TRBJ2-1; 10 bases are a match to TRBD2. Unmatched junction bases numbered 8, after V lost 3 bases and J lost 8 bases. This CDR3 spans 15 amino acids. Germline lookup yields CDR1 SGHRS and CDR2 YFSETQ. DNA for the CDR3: TGCGCCAGCAGCTGGCAGCGGGGGGGCATGGATGAGCAGTTCTTC. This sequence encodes CASSWQRGGMDEQFF.

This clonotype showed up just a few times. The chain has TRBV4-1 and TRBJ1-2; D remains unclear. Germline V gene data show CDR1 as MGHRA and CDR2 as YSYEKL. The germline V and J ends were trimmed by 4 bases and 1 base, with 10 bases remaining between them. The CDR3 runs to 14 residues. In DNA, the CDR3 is TGCGCCAGCAGCCCAGTCCCCGGTAACTATGGCTACACCTTC. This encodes CASSPVPGNYGYTF.

The CDR3, as DNA: TGTGCCAGCAGCTTAGGGGGACAACAGTACTTC. Protein sequence: CASSLGGQQYF. This chain links TRBV7-2 with TRBJ2-7, with D perhaps matching TRBD1 (6 bases). Trimming removed 1 base from V and 10 bases from J, with 8 bases in between. From germline, CDR1 is SGHTA and CDR2 FQGNSA. The CDR3 has 11 residues.

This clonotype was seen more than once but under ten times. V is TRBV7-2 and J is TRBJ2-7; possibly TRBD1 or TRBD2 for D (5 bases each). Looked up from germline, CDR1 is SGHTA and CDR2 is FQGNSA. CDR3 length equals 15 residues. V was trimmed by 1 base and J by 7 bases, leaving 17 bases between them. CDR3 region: CASSLGPGRTNEQYF. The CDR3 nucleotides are TGTGCCAGCAGCTTAGGACCGGGGCGCACGAATGAGCAGTACTTC. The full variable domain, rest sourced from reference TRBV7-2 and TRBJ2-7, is GAGVSQSPSNKVTEKGKDVELRCDPISGHTALYWYRQSLGQGLEFLIYFQGNSAPDKSGLPSDRFSAERTGGSVSTLTIQRTQQEDSAVYLCASSLGPGRTNEQYFGPGTRLTVT.

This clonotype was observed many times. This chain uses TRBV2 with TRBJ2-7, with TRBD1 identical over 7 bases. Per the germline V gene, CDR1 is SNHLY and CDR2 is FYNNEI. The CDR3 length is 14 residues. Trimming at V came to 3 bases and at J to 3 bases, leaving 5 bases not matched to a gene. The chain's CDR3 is CASSDQGVGYEQYF. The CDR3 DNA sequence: TGTGCCAGCAGTGATCAGGGGGTAGGCTACGAGCAGTACTTC.

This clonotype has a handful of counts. Here the CDR3 reads CASSFGRDLEAFF. The CDR3 nucleotides read TGTGCCAGCAGTTTTGGCAGGGACCTTGAAGCTTTCTTT. The chain is built from TRBV12-3 or TRBV12-4 and TRBJ1-1; D might be TRBD1 (5 bases). There are 13 residues in the CDR3. V gave up 3 bases and J gave up 7 bases, with 12 bases separating them.

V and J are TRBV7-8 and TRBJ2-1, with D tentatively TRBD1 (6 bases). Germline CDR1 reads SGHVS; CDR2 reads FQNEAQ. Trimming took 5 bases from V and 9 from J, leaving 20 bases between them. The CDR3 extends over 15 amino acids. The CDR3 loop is CASSLRTVQDAEQFF. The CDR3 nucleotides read TGTGCCAGCAGCCTGCGGACAGTACAGGATGCTGAGCAGTTCTTC. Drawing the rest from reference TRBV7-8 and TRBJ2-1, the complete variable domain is GAGVSQSPRYKVAKRGQDVALRCDPISGHVSLFWYQQALGQGPEFLTYFQNEAQLDKSGLPSDRFFAERPEGSVSTLKIQRTQQEDSAVYLCASSLRTVQDAEQFFGPGTRLTVL.

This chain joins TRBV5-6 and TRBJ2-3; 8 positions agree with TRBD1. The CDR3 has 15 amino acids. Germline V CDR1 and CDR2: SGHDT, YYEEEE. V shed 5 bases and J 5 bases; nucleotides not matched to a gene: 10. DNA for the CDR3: TGTGCCAGCAGACCCGGACAGGGCCGGGAAGATACGCAGTATTTT. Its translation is CASRPGQGREDTQYF.

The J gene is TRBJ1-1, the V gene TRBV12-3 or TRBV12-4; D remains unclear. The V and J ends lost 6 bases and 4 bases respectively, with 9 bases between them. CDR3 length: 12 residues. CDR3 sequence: CASRSSSTEAFF. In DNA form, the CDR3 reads TGTGCCAGCAGGTCTAGCTCCACTGAAGCTTTCTTT.

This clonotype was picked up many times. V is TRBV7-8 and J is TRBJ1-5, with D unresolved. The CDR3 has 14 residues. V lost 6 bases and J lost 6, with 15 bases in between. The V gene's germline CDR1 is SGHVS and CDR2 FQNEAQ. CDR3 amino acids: CASSPGVGFQPQHF. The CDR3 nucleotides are TGTGCCAGCAGTCCCGGGGTCGGTTTTCAGCCCCAGCATTTT.

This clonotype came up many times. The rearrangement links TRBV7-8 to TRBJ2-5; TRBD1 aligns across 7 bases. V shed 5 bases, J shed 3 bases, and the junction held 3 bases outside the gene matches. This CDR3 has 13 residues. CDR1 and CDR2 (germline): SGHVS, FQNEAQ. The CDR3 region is CASSPTGEETQYF. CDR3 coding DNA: TGTGCCAGCAGCCCTACAGGGGAAGAGACCCAGTACTTC.

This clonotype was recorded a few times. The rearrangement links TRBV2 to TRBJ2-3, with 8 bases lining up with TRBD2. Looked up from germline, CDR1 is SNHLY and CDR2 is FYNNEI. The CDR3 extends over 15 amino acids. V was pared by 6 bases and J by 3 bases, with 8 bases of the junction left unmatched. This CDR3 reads CASRRTSTYTDTQYF. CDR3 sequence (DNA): TGTGCCAGCAGAAGGACTAGCACGTATACAGATACGCAGTATTTT.

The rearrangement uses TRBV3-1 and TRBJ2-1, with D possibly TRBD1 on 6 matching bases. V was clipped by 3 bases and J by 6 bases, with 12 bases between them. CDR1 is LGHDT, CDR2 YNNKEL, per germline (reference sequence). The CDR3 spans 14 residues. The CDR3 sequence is CASSHLDSGNEQFF. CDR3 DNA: TGTGCCAGCAGCCATCTGGACAGTGGCAATGAGCAGTTCTTC.